The T cell receptor beta chain under discussion was sequenced for a study of PD-1 blockade in classical Hodgkin lymphoma. Study observations and caveats: A significant rise in TCR diversity was seen by C4D1 for CD4+ cells but not for CD8+ cells.

To note about this clone: What it recognizes is unknown.

V lost 2 bases and J lost 1, with 8 bases in between. CDR3 length: 15 residues. Germline CDR1 and CDR2: MNHEY and SMNVEV (reference sequence). TCRdb keeps only in-frame clones here, not all; method: immunoSEQ multiplex PCR. The sample lists around 46,000 clones, about 78% occurring once. All patients relapsed after autologous stem cell transplantation, and brentuximab vedotin exposure varied. Best responses fell into complete response, partial response or progressive disease. This clonotype was sampled from a human donor with classical Hodgkin lymphoma. The chain is built from TRBV27 and TRBJ2-2; no reliable D call. Sample: peripheral blood mononuclear cells (PBMCs), taken before the second cycle of nivolumab. CDR3 DNA: TGTGCCAGCAGTTTAAGGCCGATGAACACCGGGGAGCTGTTTTTT. Amino acid sequence: CASSLRPMNTGELFF.